The next 25 T cell receptor beta chains were all read from a single sample in a study of blood T cell repertoires in COVID-19. Generated by immunoSEQ multiplex PCR, the TCRdb table keeps only in-frame clones and is missing some. The sample lists under 200,000 clones, around nine tenths occurring once. Specimen: peripheral blood. The receptors derive from a man aged 45 to 65 with acute or convalescent COVID-19.

The chain is built from TRBV5-5 and TRBJ2-2; 9 bases match TRBD1. The CDR3 has 17 amino acids. The germline V gene encodes CDR1 SGHKS and CDR2 YYEKEE (reference sequence). The V and J ends lost 6 bases and 6 bases, in that order; junction bases with no gene match: 15. In DNA form, the CDR3 reads TGTGCCAGCAAAGTCCCCGGGACAGGGACGTTGGCCGGGGAGCTGTTTTTT. Its protein is CASKVPGTGTLAGELFF.

The chain joins TRBV6-1 to TRBJ1-1; TRBD1 matches at 9 bases. The CDR3 runs 16 residues. Germline V gene lookup returns CDR1 MNHNS and CDR2 SASEGT. Unmatched junction bases numbered 7, after V lost 4 bases and J lost 1 base. CDR3 protein: CASSAAPGQGNTEAFF. The CDR3 nucleotides read TGTGCCAGCAGTGCGGCGCCGGGACAGGGGAACACTGAAGCTTTCTTT.

CDR3 in DNA: TGTGCCAGCAGCCCCTCGGAGATGAACACTGAAGCTTTCTTT. This codes for CASSPSEMNTEAFF. The V call is TRBV7-9, the J call TRBJ1-1; D not resolved. CDR3 length equals 14 residues. Looked up from germline, CDR1 is SEHNR and CDR2 is FQNEAQ (reference sequence). Trimming cost V 5 bases and J 0 bases, with 10 bases left between them. Complete variable domain (other parts from reference TRBV7-9 and TRBJ1-1): DTGVSQNPRHKITKRGQNVTFRCDPISEHNRLYWYRQTLGQGPEFLTYFQNEAQLEKSRLLSDRFSAERPKGSFSTLEIQRTEQGDSAMYLCASSPSEMNTEAFFGQGTRLTVV.

The chain uses TRBV6-5 and TRBJ1-5; TRBD1 matches at 7 bases. The V and J ends lost 6 bases and 3 bases, in that order; junction bases with no gene match: 8. CDR3 length: 15 amino acids. CDR1 is MNHEY and CDR2 is SVGAGI in the germline V gene. The CDR3, as DNA: TGTGCCAGCAGCTCCGGGACAGCCTCCAATCAGCCCCAGCATTTT. Translation: CASSSGTASNQPQHF.

V usage is TRBV5-1 and J usage is TRBJ1-2; unclear D gene. Trimming took off 0 bases at V and 5 bases at J, with 8 bases between the two ends. The CDR3 sequence is 13 residues long. Germline V gene sequence: CDR1 SGHRS, CDR2 YFSETQ. DNA of the CDR3: TGCGCCAGCAGCTTGGCCGTTCCTTATGGCTACACCTTC. It encodes CASSLAVPYGYTF.

The J gene is TRBJ2-5, the V gene TRBV27; D remains ambiguous. CDR3 length: 13 amino acids. Germline V gives CDR1 MNHEY, CDR2 SMNVEV (reference sequence). V dropped 3 bases and J dropped 5 bases, with 10 bases sitting between them. The CDR3 protein is CASSLSGGETQYF. The CDR3 nucleotides read TGTGCCAGCAGTTTGTCAGGTGGGGAGACCCAGTACTTC.

The chain links TRBV24-1 to TRBJ1-3; D perhaps matches TRBD1 (6 bases). CDR1 is KGHDR and CDR2 is SFDVKD in the germline V gene. CDR3 length: 12 residues. Trimming left V 7 bases short and J 8 bases short, with 11 bases between. The CDR3 protein is CATRQGGYTIYF. The DNA for the CDR3 is TGTGCCACCAGACAGGGCGGATACACCATATATTTT.

J is TRBJ2-2 and V is TRBV6-2 or TRBV6-3; 7 nucleotides agree with TRBD1. The CDR3 length is 16 residues. Germline V CDR1 and CDR2: MNHEY, SVGEGT. After removal of 5 bases from V and 1 base from J, the junction contained 7 bases not matched to a gene. The CDR3 is CASSQQGTQNTGELFF. The CDR3 DNA reads as TGTGCCAGCAGTCAACAGGGGACCCAGAACACCGGGGAGCTGTTTTTT.

The gene calls are TRBV28 and TRBJ1-6; D is unclear. The CDR3 is 13 residues long. The germline V and J ends were trimmed by 6 bases and 8 bases, with 11 bases remaining between them. The V gene's germline CDR1 is MDHEN and CDR2 SYDVKM. The CDR3 sequence: CASSRQEYSPLHF. CDR3 DNA sequence: TGTGCCAGCAGCAGGCAAGAATATTCACCCCTCCACTTT.

The J gene is TRBJ1-6, the V gene TRBV6-2 or TRBV6-3, with TRBD1 identical over 9 bases. Germline V gene lookup returns CDR1 MNHEY and CDR2 SVGEGT. This CDR3 has 16 residues. Losses at the gene ends were 5 bases for V and 13 bases for J; bases not matched to a gene: 15. The CDR3 is CASSEAAGTGPFPLHF. In DNA form, the CDR3 reads TGTGCCAGCAGTGAGGCCGCCGGGACAGGGCCTTTCCCCCTCCACTTT.

The chain is built from TRBV9 and TRBJ1-4; 8 bases align to TRBD1. The germline V gene encodes CDR1 SGDLS and CDR2 YYNGEE. The CDR3 sequence is 15 residues long. Trimming took 3 bases from V and 3 from J; bases not matched to a gene: 4. CDR3 region: CASSGTGFPNEKLFF. CDR3 bases: TGTGCCAGCAGCGGGACAGGGTTTCCTAATGAAAAACTGTTTTTT.

The chain uses TRBV10-3 and TRBJ2-2; no reliable D call. The CDR3 contains 15 residues. Per germline, CDR1 ENHRY and CDR2 SYGVKD. Between the trimmed V and J ends, which lost 4 bases and 1 base, there was a span of 10 bases. CDR3 in amino acids: CAISGFSKNTGELFF. The CDR3 region has the DNA TGTGCCATCAGTGGGTTCAGTAAGAACACCGGGGAGCTGTTTTTT.

The genes are TRBV19 and TRBJ1-2, with 9 bases aligning to TRBD1. The CDR3 covers 17 residues. Germline loops: CDR1 LNHDA, CDR2 SQIVND (reference sequence). After removal of 10 bases from V and 4 bases from J, the junction contained 19 bases not matched to a gene. The CDR3 reads CATTKTGGADRGYGYTF. DNA for the CDR3: TGTGCCACTACCAAAACAGGGGGCGCAGATCGGGGCTATGGCTACACCTTC. The whole variable domain, filled in from reference TRBV19 and TRBJ1-2, reads DGGITQSPKYLFRKEGQNVTLSCEQNLNHDAMYWYRQDPGQGLRLIYYSQIVNDFQKGDIAEGYSVSREKKESFPLTVTSAQKNPTAFYLCATTKTGGADRGYGYTFGSGTRLTVV.

This chain connects TRBV18 to TRBJ2-7, with 11 positions matching TRBD2. The CDR3 runs to 15 residues. From germline, CDR1 is KGHSH and CDR2 LQKENI. Trimming took 3 bases from V and 4 from J; bases not matched to a gene: 5. For the CDR3, the DNA is TGTGCCAGCTCACCTCCGGGACTAGCGGATTACGAGCAGTACTTC. Its protein is CASSPPGLADYEQYF.

The chain joins TRBV28 to TRBJ2-1; the D is unclear. Germline CDR1 is MDHEN and CDR2 is SYDVKM. Trimming took 10 bases from V and 1 from J, leaving 11 bases between them. The CDR3 runs to 13 residues. As DNA, the CDR3 is TGTGCCACCATCCCAACATCCTACAATGAGCAGTTCTTC. Translated, it gives CATIPTSYNEQFF.

Turning to this clone: The same CDR3 also results from other DNA sequences found in this sample. CDR3: CASSLGQGYEKLFF. The CDR3 nucleotides read TGTGCCAGCAGTTTAGGACAGGGTTATGAAAAACTGTTTTTT. V usage is TRBV28 and J usage is TRBJ1-4; 8 nucleotides line up with TRBD1. The trim removed 2 bases at V and 6 bases at J, leaving 2 bases unmatched. CDR3 length: 14 residues. From germline, CDR1 is MDHEN and CDR2 SYDVKM.

The chain uses TRBV9 and TRBJ1-1, with D unresolved. From germline, CDR1 is SGDLS and CDR2 YYNGEE. V lost 0 bases, J lost 1 base, and 10 bases lay in between. The CDR3 has 15 residues. DNA of the CDR3: TGTGCCAGCAGCGTAGGAGACAACAGGAACACTGAAGCTTTCTTT. It yields the protein CASSVGDNRNTEAFF.

This chain links TRBV18 with TRBJ1-6, with D possibly TRBD1 on 6 matching bases. Per germline, CDR1 KGHSH and CDR2 LQKENI. This CDR3 is built from 15 residues. V lost 3 bases and J lost 5, with 11 bases in between. In DNA form, the CDR3 reads TGTGCCAGCTCACCCGGACAGCCAAATAATTCACCCCTCCACTTT. It specifies CASSPGQPNNSPLHF.

The genes are TRBV27 and TRBJ1-4; a weak D match, TRBD1 (6 bases). This CDR3 has 15 amino acids. Trimming pared 6 bases from V and 6 bases from J, leaving 17 bases between. The V gene's germline CDR1 is MNHEY and CDR2 SMNVEV (reference sequence). The CDR3 here is CASRRNTGIHEKLFF. For the CDR3, the DNA is TGTGCCAGCAGGCGCAACACAGGGATTCATGAAAAACTGTTTTTT.

This clone showed up many times. The V and J genes are TRBV9 and TRBJ1-3; D remains ambiguous. The CDR3 loop spans 15 amino acids. Germline CDR1 is SGDLS and CDR2 is YYNGEE. V lost 4 bases to trimming and J lost 4 bases, with 15 bases between them. The CDR3 here is CASSTAGVSGNTIYF. The CDR3 bases are TGTGCCAGCAGCACTGCCGGGGTGTCGGGAAACACCATATATTTT.

This rearrangement joins TRBV6-5 to TRBJ1-2, with 7 positions matching TRBD1. CDR3 length: 15 amino acids. V trimming: 6 bases; J trimming: 5 bases; junction bases outside the gene matches: 12. Germline V gene data show CDR1 as MNHEY and CDR2 as SVGAGI. CDR3 in amino acids: CASSRAGGIGYGYTF. The CDR3, as DNA: TGTGCCAGCAGCCGGGCAGGGGGTATAGGGTATGGCTACACCTTC.

The chain couples TRBV7-2 to TRBJ1-6; D is undetermined. The CDR3 runs 16 residues. Trimming removed 1 base from V and 0 bases from J, with 7 bases in between. The V gene's germline CDR1 is SGHTA and CDR2 FQGNSA. The chain's CDR3 is CASSLGRSSYNSPLHF. The CDR3 region has the DNA TGTGCCAGCAGCTTAGGCCGGAGCTCCTATAATTCACCCCTCCACTTT.

The rearrangement uses TRBV7-9 and TRBJ1-5; 7 nucleotides align to TRBD1. The CDR3 covers 13 residues. Germline CDR1 reads SEHNR; CDR2 reads FQNEAQ (reference sequence). J was trimmed by 5 bases and V by 5 bases; bases with no gene match: 3. The CDR3 coding sequence is TGTGCCAGCAGCGTTGACAGGGATCAGCCCCAGCATTTT. Its translation: CASSVDRDQPQHF.

The V gene is TRBV4-2, the J gene TRBJ1-5; a weak D match, TRBD1 (5 bases). Trimming pared 0 bases from V and 2 bases from J, leaving 11 bases between. Germline V lookup: CDR1 LGHNA, CDR2 YNFKEQ. The CDR3 extends over 16 amino acids. The CDR3 DNA reads as TGTGCCAGCAGCCAAGATGCGGGGGGTGGCAATCAGCCCCAGCATTTT. Its protein product is CASSQDAGGGNQPQHF.

V is TRBV14 and J is TRBJ1-2; weak D call: TRBD1 (6 bases). The ends were cut back, 1 base at V and 8 bases at J, with 14 bases in the middle. Germline values: CDR1 SGHDN, CDR2 FVKESK. This CDR3 comprises 14 residues. The CDR3 region has the DNA TGTGCCAGCAGCCAAGGTCGACAGGCGCTGGGCTACACCTTC. It yields the protein CASSQGRQALGYTF. Complete variable domain (other parts from reference TRBV14 and TRBJ1-2): EAGVTQFPSHSVIEKGQTVTLRCDPISGHDNLYWYRRVMGKEIKFLLHFVKESKQDESGMPNNRFLAERTGGTYSTLKVQPAELEDSGVYFCASSQGRQALGYTFGSGTRLTVV.